Following are 22 T cell receptor beta chains from one sample sequenced in a study of T-cell reconstitution after alpha-beta-depleted transplantation in children. During its preparation, the TCRbeta library received unique molecular identifiers. TCRdb itself ran the PCR reads through MiXCR, one entry per CDR3 protein. Altogether about 980,000 distinct CDR3 sequences are present, about 29% being singletons, with the ten largest covering about 28%. The sample consisted of PBMCs, mostly from graft donor cells, taken 360 days after TCRalphabeta/CD19-depleted stem cell transplant. The receptors were sampled from a boy under two years old who had a stem cell transplant for SCID, so the T cells may come from the graft donor.

The J gene is TRBJ2-3, the V gene TRBV6-1; TRBD2 might be the D (7 bases). The germline gives CDR1 MNHNS, CDR2 SASEGT. With 5 bases removed from V and 5 bases from J, the gap between germline ends came to 26 bases. The CDR3 contains 18 residues. The CDR3 is CASSRDGGAGWQGDTQYF. The CDR3 coding sequence is TGTGCCAGCAGTAGAGATGGGGGGGCCGGGTGGCAAGGAGATACGCAGTATTTT.

This chain uses TRBV5-1 with TRBJ2-7; 8 nucleotides agree with TRBD1. CDR3 length: 14 amino acids. After removal of 2 bases from V and 6 bases from J, the junction contained 7 bases not matched to a gene. CDR1 is SGHRS and CDR2 is YFSETQ in the germline V gene. The CDR3 DNA reads TGCGCCAGCAGCTTTCCCTCTGACAGGGGCGAGCAGTACTTC. Its protein is CASSFPSDRGEQYF.

The chain carries TRBV29-1 and TRBJ2-1; a weak D match, TRBD1 (5 bases). Deletions cut 4 bases from V and 5 bases from J, with 12 bases between. CDR1 is SQVTM, CDR2 ANQGSEA, per germline. The CDR3 totals 13 residues. Here the CDR3 DNA reads TGCAGCGTTGTTAGATTAGGGGACAATGAGCAGTTCTTC. This sequence encodes CSVVRLGDNEQFF.

This clonotype has only a few counts. This sequence joins TRBV5-1 and TRBJ2-7, with D possibly being TRBD2 (6 bases). The CDR3 has 19 amino acids. Germline CDR1 reads SGHRS; CDR2 reads YFSETQ. The ends were cut back, 0 bases at V and 0 bases at J, with 22 bases in the middle. This CDR3 is CASSLGPPGLSPPSYEQYF. In DNA, the CDR3 is TGCGCCAGCAGCTTGGGGCCCCCGGGACTCAGTCCCCCCTCCTACGAGCAGTACTTC. Full variable domain (outside the CDR3, taken from reference TRBV5-1 and TRBJ2-7): KAGVTQTPRYLIKTRGQQVTLSCSPISGHRSVSWYQQTPGQGLQFLFEYFSETQRNKGNFPGRFSGRQFSNSRSEMNVSTLELGDSALYLCASSLGPPGLSPPSYEQYFGPGTRLTVT.

V usage is TRBV7-7 and J usage is TRBJ2-1; TRBD2 aligns across 12 bases. This CDR3 is built from 16 residues. Trimming cost V 6 bases and J 4 bases; bases outside gene matches: 7. CDR1 is SSHAT, CDR2 FNYEAQ, per germline (reference sequence). The CDR3 DNA follows: TGTGCCAGCAGTCCTAGCGGGGGGGCAAGTTACAATGAGCAGTTCTTC. It yields the protein CASSPSGGASYNEQFF.

V is TRBV9 and J is TRBJ2-5; either TRBD1 or TRBD2 may fit D (5 bases each). There are 16 residues in the CDR3. In germline, CDR1 is SGDLS, CDR2 YYNGEE. V lost 0 bases to trimming and J lost 1 base, with 13 bases between them. The CDR3 DNA sequence: TGTGCCAGCAGCGTAGGTGGGGGAAGGGGCCAAGAGACCCAGTACTTC. Protein: CASSVGGGRGQETQYF. The full variable domain, its missing parts supplied by reference TRBV9 and TRBJ2-5, is DSGVTQTPKHLITATGQRVTLRCSPRSGDLSVYWYQQSLDQGLQFLIQYYNGEERAKGNILERFSAQQFPDLHSELNLSSLELGDSALYFCASSVGGGRGQETQYFGPGTRLLVL.

This clonotype has just a few counts. The V gene is TRBV7-3, the J gene TRBJ2-6; D assignment may be TRBD1 or TRBD2 (5 bases each). The germline CDR1 and CDR2 sequences are SGHTA and FQGTGA. V was shortened by 5 bases and J by 0 bases, with 14 bases between the two germline ends. The CDR3 length is 17 residues. CDR3 in amino acids: CASSPRGPSSGANVLTF. The DNA of the CDR3 is TGTGCCAGCAGCCCCCGGGGACCTTCCTCTGGGGCCAACGTCCTGACTTTC.

The chain recombines TRBV30 with TRBJ2-1; D unclear. The CDR3 runs 12 residues. From germline, CDR1 is GTSNPN and CDR2 SVGIG (reference sequence). With 3 bases removed from V and 6 bases from J, the gap between germline ends came to 9 bases. This CDR3 is CAWRGGLNEQFF. CDR3 DNA: TGTGCCTGGAGGGGCGGTCTCAATGAGCAGTTCTTC.

This clonotype has only a few counts. This chain joins TRBV20-1 and TRBJ2-3; 10 bases are a match to TRBD2. The germline V gene encodes CDR1 DFQATT and CDR2 SNEGSKA (reference sequence). The CDR3 has 14 amino acids. The junction had 5 bases not matched to a gene; V was cut back by 3 bases and J by 5 bases. For the CDR3, the DNA is TGCAGTGCTAGTAGAGCGGGAGGGGAAGATACGCAGTATTTT. It codes for CSASRAGGEDTQYF.

The sample holds a few counts of this clonotype. The rearrangement uses TRBV3-1 and TRBJ2-7, with no clear D. Trimming took 3 bases from V and 2 from J, leaving 14 bases between them. The germline CDR1 and CDR2 sequences are LGHDT and YNNKEL (reference sequence). The CDR3 totals 15 residues. The CDR3 nucleotides are TGTGCCAGCAGCCAGCAATACGCTATTCCCTACGAGCAGTACTTC. Translation: CASSQQYAIPYEQYF.

This clonotype was detected only a few times. The chain employs TRBV5-5 and TRBJ1-1; no reliable D call. The CDR3 runs 15 residues. The germline gives CDR1 SGHKS, CDR2 YYEKEE (reference sequence). Trimming took off 4 bases at V and 1 base at J, with 14 bases between the two ends. The CDR3 DNA follows: TGTGCCAGCAGCCTTTACACGATATCGAACACTGAAGCTTTCTTT. This encodes CASSLYTISNTEAFF. Full variable domain (missing parts from reference TRBV5-5 and TRBJ1-1): DAGVTQSPTHLIKTRGQQVTLRCSPISGHKSVSWYQQVLGQGPQFIFQYYEKEERGRGNFPDRFSARQFPNYSSELNVNALLLGDSALYLCASSLYTISNTEAFFGQGTRLTVV.

This clonotype turned up a few times. The V call is TRBV10-3, the J call TRBJ2-3, with D perhaps TRBD1 or TRBD2 (5 bases each). Germline values: CDR1 ENHRY, CDR2 SYGVKD. Trimming removed 6 bases from V and 3 bases from J, with 19 bases in between. There are 16 residues in the CDR3. This chain's CDR3 is CAISSREGFTTDTQYF. In DNA, the CDR3 is TGTGCCATCAGCTCTAGAGAGGGGTTTACGACAGATACGCAGTATTTT.

The sample holds a few counts of this clonotype. J is TRBJ1-2 and V is TRBV24-1; 10 bases match TRBD1. This CDR3 has 13 residues. V was pared by 4 bases and J by 7 bases, with 2 bases of the junction left unmatched. Per the germline V gene, CDR1 is KGHDR and CDR2 is SFDVKD. CDR3 region: CATSDRTGGGYTF. CDR3 coding DNA: TGTGCCACCAGTGACCGGACAGGGGGTGGCTACACCTTC.

Many counts were recorded for this clonotype. The chain couples TRBV28 to TRBJ2-1; D tentatively reads TRBD1 or TRBD2 (5 bases each). The germline gives CDR1 MDHEN, CDR2 SYDVKM. CDR3 length: 13 residues. The V and J ends lost 8 bases and 4 bases respectively, with 12 bases between them. DNA for the CDR3: TGTGCCAGCCTGGGGGAAGAATACAATGAGCAGTTCTTC. It yields the protein CASLGEEYNEQFF.

This clonotype came up many times. This rearrangement joins TRBV4-1 to TRBJ1-3, with D maybe TRBD1 (5 bases). This CDR3 is built from 14 residues. The germline V gene encodes CDR1 MGHRA and CDR2 YSYEKL. V was shortened by 1 base and J by 6 bases, with 10 bases between the two germline ends. The CDR3 region has the DNA TGCGCCAGCAGCCAAGTGACAGTAAAAAACACCATATATTTT. Amino acids: CASSQVTVKNTIYF.

V gene TRBV7-2 combines with J gene TRBJ1-6; TRBD1 matches 8 bases. Trimming at V came to 3 bases and at J to 14 bases, leaving 9 bases not matched to a gene. This CDR3 comprises 14 residues. The germline V gene has CDR1 SGHTA and CDR2 FQGNSA. CDR3 sequence: CASSFRQGPFSLHF. The DNA of the CDR3 is TGTGCCAGCAGCTTCCGACAGGGGCCTTTCTCCCTCCACTTT. The whole variable domain, filled in from reference TRBV7-2 and TRBJ1-6, reads GAGVSQSPSNKVTEKGKDVELRCDPISGHTALYWYRQSLGQGLEFLIYFQGNSAPDKSGLPSDRFSAERTGGSVSTLTIQRTQQEDSAVYLCASSFRQGPFSLHFGNGTRLTVT.

This clonotype was recorded a few times. The chain couples TRBV12-3 or TRBV12-4 to TRBJ2-1; 8 nucleotides align to TRBD2. The CDR3 covers 16 residues. J gave up 5 bases and V 3 bases, and 9 bases lay outside the gene matches. As DNA, the CDR3 is TGTGCCAGCAGTTTTTCCAGCGGGGGCCTAAACAATGAGCAGTTCTTC. This gives the protein CASSFSSGGLNNEQFF.

Only a few counts were recorded for this clonotype. The V call is TRBV11-2, the J call TRBJ2-4; either TRBD1 or TRBD2 may supply D (6 bases each). The germline V gene encodes CDR1 SGHAT and CDR2 FQNNGV. V lost 5 bases and J 3 bases, leaving 23 bases between the germline ends. The CDR3 is 18 residues long. CDR3 loop: CASSPGSHRASGKNIQYF. The DNA of the CDR3 is TGTGCCAGCAGCCCCGGGAGCCACAGGGCGTCTGGCAAAAACATTCAGTACTTC.

J is TRBJ2-5 and V is TRBV5-5; 7 nucleotides line up with TRBD1. The ends lost 5 bases at V and 4 bases at J; junction bases unmatched: 5. Germline V lookup: CDR1 SGHKS, CDR2 YYEKEE (reference sequence). The CDR3 contains 13 residues. This chain's CDR3 is CASRPNRGETQYF. The CDR3 DNA reads as TGTGCCAGCAGGCCTAACAGGGGAGAGACCCAGTACTTC.

This clonotype was seen more than once but under ten times. This rearrangement joins TRBV12-3 or TRBV12-4 to TRBJ1-1; possible D gene TRBD1, 5 bases. This CDR3 has 14 amino acids. V lost 6 bases and J 4 bases, leaving 15 bases between the germline ends. In nucleotides, the CDR3 is TGTGCCAGCAGACAGAGACTCAGGGCCACTGAAGCTTTCTTT. This encodes CASRQRLRATEAFF.

This clonotype was detected ten times or more. The genes are TRBV4-2 and TRBJ2-4, with D perhaps matching TRBD2 (5 bases). CDR1 is LGHNA and CDR2 is YNFKEQ in the germline V gene. Between the trimmed V and J ends, which lost 0 bases and 8 bases, there was a span of 14 bases. This CDR3 is 15 amino acids long. The CDR3 DNA is TGTGCCAGCAGCCAAGAGAGGGTAGTCGGGGACATTCAGTACTTC. It is translated as CASSQERVVGDIQYF.

The rearrangement joins TRBV12-3 or TRBV12-4 to TRBJ2-5; maybe TRBD2 (7 bases). V was pared by 3 bases and J by 2 bases, with 13 bases between. This CDR3 has 15 amino acids. CDR3 sequence reads: CASSFPGGGQETQYF. In DNA form, the CDR3 reads TGTGCCAGCAGTTTCCCGGGGGGCGGACAAGAGACCCAGTACTTC.